The next 5 T cell receptor beta chains were all read from a single sample in a study of T cells in Graves' hyperthyroidism and ophthalmopathy. Amplified TCR beta CDR3 regions derived from RNA transcripts. First-round RT-PCR of the TCR CDR3 relied on the HTBI primer set. TCRdb fed the multiplex PCR reads into MiXCR, producing one record per CDR3 protein. This table holds 800,000 or so distinct CDR3 sequences, roughly 37% found once. The sequencing input was blood. The receptors were gathered from a man younger than 35 with Graves' hyperthyroidism.

The chain recombines TRBV9 with TRBJ1-1, with TRBD1 as a possible D gene (5 bases). Germline V lookup: CDR1 SGDLS, CDR2 YYNGEE. The CDR3 runs 14 residues. Trimming left V 0 bases short and J 4 bases short, with 10 bases between. CDR3 bases: TGTGCCAGCAGCGTAGAGGGGATCGCCACTGAAGCTTTCTTT. Translating gives CASSVEGIATEAFF.

This clonotype was picked up many times. DNA for the CDR3: TGCAGCGTTGCCCTGCCCAGCGGGAGTGTGGAGACCCAGTACTTC. Encoded protein: CSVALPSGSVETQYF. V usage is TRBV29-1 and J usage is TRBJ2-5; the match to TRBD2 covers 8 bases. The V gene's germline CDR1 is SQVTM and CDR2 ANQGSEA. This CDR3 region has 15 residues. V gave up 4 bases and J gave up 5 bases; unmatched junction bases: 12.

As regards this clonotype: One end of the junction fails to match germline, which may point to a read error. V and J are TRBV7-2 and TRBJ1-5; TRBD1 agrees at 12 bases. The germline CDR1 and CDR2 sequences are SGHTA and FQGNSA. The CDR3 extends over 19 amino acids. In DNA form, the CDR3 reads TGCGCCAGCAGCCAGGCTCCGGGACAGGGGGCTGCGGCTAATCAGCCCCAGCATTTT. Translated: CASSQAPGQGAAANQPQHF.

This chain uses TRBV4-1 with TRBJ1-1, with D perhaps TRBD1 (6 bases). Between the trimmed V and J ends, which lost 0 bases and 5 bases, there was a span of 13 bases. The CDR3 has 15 amino acids. Germline V CDR1 and CDR2: MGHRA, YSYEKL. The CDR3 region is CASSQDRTGRTEAFF. The DNA for the CDR3 is TGCGCCAGCAGCCAAGATAGAACAGGGAGGACTGAAGCTTTCTTT.

In this sample, this clonotype turned up a few times. The chain is built from TRBV7-2 and TRBJ2-7; 7 bases line up with TRBD2. Per the germline V gene, CDR1 is SGHTA and CDR2 is FQGNSA. The V and J ends lost 4 bases and 2 bases, in that order; junction bases with no gene match: 2. This CDR3 comprises 13 residues. The chain's CDR3 is CASSSSGTYEQYF. CDR3 DNA sequence: TGTGCCAGCAGCTCCAGCGGGACCTACGAGCAGTACTTC.